A selection of T cell receptor beta chains follows, all from one sample in a study of blood T cell repertoires in COVID-19. Here immunoSEQ multiplex PCR was the method, and the copy in TCRdb shows in-frame clones only, minus some. The table includes 200,000 or so clones, 80% to 90% detected once. The source material was PBMCs or T cells enriched from blood (not recorded which). The receptors originated from a young woman who had been exposed to COVID-19. Both conserved end residues are part of each CDR3. Fields, in order: D gene, V gene, clone size, J gene, CDR3 DNA, CDR3 protein. D genes are given only for firm matches. Clone size appears in some rows only: once, few, many, or a class for an expanded clone.

>.|TRBV5-4|.|TRBJ2-2
TGTGCCAGCAGCTTGGAAGGCGCTAGGGGAACCGGGGAGCTGTTTTTT
CASSLEGARGTGELFF
>TRBD2|TRBV27|.|TRBJ2-7
TGTGCCAGCAGTTTAATAGCGGGAGAGGGGTACGAGCAGTACTTC
CASSLIAGEGYEQYF
>.|TRBV7-2|.|TRBJ1-1
TGTGCCAGCAGCTTGCGGATCCCGATGGCTGAAGCTTTCTTT
CASSLRIPMAEAFF
>.|TRBV9|.|TRBJ2-3
TGTGCCAGCAGCGTATTGGGAGGAACAGATACGCAGTATTTT
CASSVLGGTDTQYF
>.|TRBV5-5|.|TRBJ2-1
TGTGCCAGCAGCTTTCAAGAGGTGCTTTGGTCGCAGTTCTTC
CASSFQEVLWSQFF
>.|TRBV10-1|.|TRBJ2-3
TGCGCCAGCAGTGAGAGACAGAACACAGATACGCAGTATTTT
CASSERQNTDTQYF
>.|TRBV30|.|TRBJ1-2
TGTGCCTGGAGTCTACGCAGGGAATCTAACTATGGCTACACCTTC
CAWSLRRESNYGYTF
>.|TRBV19|.|TRBJ1-3
TGTGCCAGTAGTATAGCCCAGGTTCGCTCTGGAAACACCATATATTTT
CASSIAQVRSGNTIYF
>TRBD1|TRBV19|.|TRBJ1-5
TGTGCCAGTAGTACAGGGACAGGGAATAGCAATCAGCCCCAGCATTTT
CASSTGTGNSNQPQHF
>.|TRBV13|.|TRBJ2-7
TGTGCCAGCAGCTTGCTTTTTGAGGAAAGCTACGAGCAGTACTTC
CASSLLFEESYEQYF
>TRBD2|TRBV6-1|.|TRBJ2-3
TGTGCCAGCAGTGAAGACGGAGCGGGAGTCTGGACAGATACGCAGTATTTT
CASSEDGAGVWTDTQYF
>.|TRBV12-3/TRBV12-4|once|TRBJ2-1
TGTGCCAGCCACGGGGGGCGCGGTGAGCAGTTCTTC
CASHGGRGEQFF
>.|TRBV4-1|.|TRBJ1-1
TGCGCCAGCAGCCAAGAAGGGGCCGGGACTGAAGCTTTCTTT
CASSQEGAGTEAFF
>.|TRBV5-1|.|TRBJ1-1
TGCGCCAGCAGCTCCTCGGGACGGAGCGGGACTGAAGCTTTCTTT
CASSSSGRSGTEAFF
>.|TRBV12-3/TRBV12-4|.|TRBJ2-1
TGTGCCAGCAGAACCCTACGGGTAAATGAGCAGTTCTTC
CASRTLRVNEQFF
>.|TRBV19|.|TRBJ2-2
TGTGCCAGTAGCCTATCGGGGAACACCGGGGAGCTGTTTTTT
CASSLSGNTGELFF
>.|TRBV13|.|TRBJ1-1
TGTGCCAGCAGCTTATCAGGTGAAGCTTTCTTT
CASSLSGEAFF